This TCR beta chain comes out of a study of blood T cell repertoires in COVID-19. Clones were sequenced by immunoSEQ multiplex PCR, and TCRdb holds only the in-frame ones, with some missing. The repertoire holds 200,000 to 300,000 clones, with about 90% as singletons. The CDR3 covers 13 residues. Germline V gene lookup returns CDR1 ENHRY and CDR2 SYGVKD. With 4 bases clipped from V and 6 bases from J, the junction kept 0 bases outside the gene matches. The rearrangement uses TRBV10-3 and TRBJ2-4; 10 bases are a match to TRBD1. What was sequenced was peripheral blood. This receptor was obtained from a man aged 25 to 40 with COVID-19, enrolled during active disease. CDR3 nucleotide sequence: TGTGCCATCAGTGGGACAGGGGGAAACATTCAGTACTTC. Translated, it gives CAISGTGGNIQYF.